This T cell receptor (beta chain) emerged from a study of OX40 agonist ivuxolimab in advanced cancers. Study as a whole: Each dose-escalation patient presented with hepatocellular carcinoma, melanoma, renal cell or head and neck cancer. Mean age about 60 years, range roughly 20 to 85; approximately 83% male. Under the entry rules, prior anti-PD-1, anti-PD-L1 or anti-CTLA-4 therapy was allowed, and more than 35% had some. Study-level points and caveats: Expanded clones tended on average to be more numerous among CD8+ T cells than CD4+.

This clone was detected once. Its matching antigen is unknown. From germline, CDR1 is LNHDA and CDR2 SQIVND (reference sequence). Trimming at V came to 4 bases and at J to 2 bases, leaving 4 bases not matched to a gene. This CDR3 has 16 residues. Sequencing was performed with immunoSEQ multiplex PCR; in TCRdb, only in-frame clones are kept and a portion is missing. The sample shows roughly 89,000 clones, roughly 93% of them seen only once. The receptor comes from an adult with an advanced solid tumor such as melanoma, head and neck, liver or kidney cancer. The genes are TRBV19 and TRBJ2-6; TRBD1 matches 8 bases. The sample consisted of CD4+ or CD8+ T cells sorted from blood, taken in a trial of the OX40 agonist ivuxolimab. The CDR3 DNA sequence: TGTGCCAGTAGTACAGGGGGCCTGACTGGGGCCAACGTCCTGACTTTC. This translates into CASSTGGLTGANVLTF.